This section outlines one T cell receptor beta chain sequence together with its context. This sample was taken from a study of blood T cell repertoires in COVID-19. As for the study in general: PBMCs, B-cell-depleted T cells, or T cells provided the cDNA or gDNA that made up the material.

Clones were read by immunoSEQ multiplex PCR, and TCRdb kept only the in-frame ones, dropping some. The sample has about 220,000 clones; 80% to 90% are singletons. The sequence derives from a man younger than 40 with active or convalescent COVID-19. Sequencing used peripheral blood.

Here the CDR3 DNA reads TGTGCCACCAGCAGAGGTGCAGGACTAGCGGAAGAGACCCAGTACTTC. Amino acid sequence: CATSRGAGLAEETQYF. J is TRBJ2-5 and V is TRBV15, with 10 bases that match TRBD2. The CDR3 runs 16 residues. Germline CDR1 and CDR2: LNHNV and YYDKDF (reference sequence). Trimming removed 1 base from V and 3 bases from J; junction bases left unmatched: 5.